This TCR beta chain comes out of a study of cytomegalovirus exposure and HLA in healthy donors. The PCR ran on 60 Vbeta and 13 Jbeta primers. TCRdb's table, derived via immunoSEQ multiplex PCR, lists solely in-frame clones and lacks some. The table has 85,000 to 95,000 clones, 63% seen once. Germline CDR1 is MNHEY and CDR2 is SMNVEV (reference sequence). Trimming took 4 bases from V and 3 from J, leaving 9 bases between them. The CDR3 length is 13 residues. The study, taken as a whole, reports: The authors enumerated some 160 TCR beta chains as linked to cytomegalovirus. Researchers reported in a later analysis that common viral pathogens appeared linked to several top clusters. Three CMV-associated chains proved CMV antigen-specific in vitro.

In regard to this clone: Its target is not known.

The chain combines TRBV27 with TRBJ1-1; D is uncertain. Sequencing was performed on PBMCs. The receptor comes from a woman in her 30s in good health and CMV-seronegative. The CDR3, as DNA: TGTGCCAGCAGTTCGTGGCCTCACACTGAAGCTTTCTTT. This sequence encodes CASSSWPHTEAFF.